These T cell receptor beta chains were read from a single sample in a study of blood T cells in healthy people across ages. TCRdb analysed the 5' RACE reads with MiXCR anew, one entry per CDR3 protein. The data contain fewer than 2 million distinct CDR3 sequences, around 40% of them singletons. The sequencing sample was made of blood. The origin of the receptors is a human donor in good health. Each CDR3 is given with its conserved first and last residue.

J: TRBJ2-5; V: TRBV20-1; CDR3: CSLDVVAGVGETQYF
J: TRBJ2-7; V: TRBV27; CDR3: CASSLWGEGAPYEQYF
J: TRBJ1-2; V: TRBV7-2; CDR3: CASSLRGDRPGYTF
J: TRBJ2-7; V: TRBV28; CDR3: CASSLQGRGLDEQYF
J: TRBJ1-2; V: TRBV12-3/TRBV12-4; CDR3: CASSSQRGISGYTF
J: TRBJ2-5; V: TRBV20-1; CDR3: CSARPAVHQETQYF
J: TRBJ2-3; V: TRBV20-1; CDR3: CSAPLGLYLTTDTQYF
J: TRBJ2-5; V: TRBV4-3; CDR3: CASSPLLAQEETQYF
J: TRBJ2-5; V: TRBV11-3; CDR3: CASSPPTLKTQYF
J: TRBJ1-2; V: TRBV7-8; CDR3: CASSLVGGAEGYTF
J: NA; V: TRBV5-1; CDR3: CASTGPPRSLYEQYF
J: TRBJ2-5; V: TRBV4-2; CDR3: CASSQGASGDPQETQYF
J: TRBJ2-5; V: TRBV7-9; CDR3: CASSFPAGASQETQYF
J: TRBJ1-2; V: TRBV7-8; CDR3: CASGRRALDTYGYTF
J: TRBJ2-3; V: TRBV7-2; CDR3: CASGSGGTRADTQYF
J: TRBJ1-2; V: TRBV12-3/TRBV12-4; CDR3: CASSPSGPSSRGYTF
J: TRBJ2-2; V: TRBV15; CDR3: CATGRFGGELFF
J: TRBJ1-4; V: TRBV7-8; CDR3: CASSSEWVLEKLFF
J: TRBJ2-3; V: TRBV5-1; CDR3: CASRSGLAGADTQYF
J: TRBJ1-2; V: TRBV7-2; CDR3: CASSLGQSPPHIYGYTF
J: NA; V: TRBV13; CDR3: CASSKEGLAGYEQYF
J: TRBJ2-7; V: TRBV18; CDR3: CASSAPRNEQYF
J: TRBJ1-2; V: TRBV6-2/TRBV6-3; CDR3: CASSFTPGYGYTF
J: TRBJ1-1; V: TRBV12-3/TRBV12-4; CDR3: CASSLRRSGWAFF
J: TRBJ2-1; V: TRBV10-3; CDR3: CAISESVGLAGFNEQFF
J: TRBJ2-5; V: TRBV20-1; CDR3: CSAREQGLGTQYF
J: TRBJ1-1; V: TRBV7-3; CDR3: CASSGGMNTEAFF
J: TRBJ2-7; V: TRBV6-5; CDR3: CASSPPGTFPYEQYF
J: TRBJ1-3; V: TRBV15; CDR3: CATSRDFQGPGTGNTIYF
J: TRBJ2-4; V: TRBV4-3; CDR3: CASSPGGTVNIQYF
J: TRBJ2-1; V: TRBV25-1; CDR3: CACSTDFRGLDGPSNEQFF
J: TRBJ2-7; V: TRBV25-1; CDR3: CASSEFFSYEQYF
J: TRBJ2-1; V: TRBV20-1; CDR3: CTGTSGGAYEQFF
J: TRBJ1-1; V: TRBV4-3; CDR3: CASSRQVGSNTEAFF
J: TRBJ2-7; V: TRBV20-1; CDR3: CSARQQAPQLTYEQYF
J: TRBJ2-1; V: TRBV12-3/TRBV12-4; CDR3: CASSLEAGARGEQFF
J: TRBJ2-3; V: TRBV6-5; CDR3: CASSSLRRGSTSTDTQYF
J: TRBJ2-3; V: TRBV29-1; CDR3: CSTSGDNTDTQYF
J: TRBJ2-1; V: TRBV29-1; CDR3: CSVQPSGTPGLGEQFF
J: TRBJ2-7; V: TRBV7-9; CDR3: CASSLSQGRYEQYF
J: TRBJ2-1; V: TRBV6-6; CDR3: CASRKLAGGRNEQFF
J: TRBJ2-5; V: TRBV6-6; CDR3: CASSSGTSHQETQYF
J: TRBJ2-5; V: TRBV6-2/TRBV6-3; CDR3: CASSKLAGQETQYF
J: TRBJ2-3; V: TRBV7-3; CDR3: CASSLNSGDTQYF
J: TRBJ2-7; V: TRBV5-1; CDR3: CASRPPLVGMGSYEQYF
J: TRBJ1-1; V: TRBV5-6; CDR3: CASRIIPEPEAFF
J: TRBJ1-4; V: TRBV5-1; CDR3: CASSLGQGTDEKLFF
J: TRBJ1-2; V: TRBV5-1; CDR3: CASSLGIEYGYTF
J: TRBJ2-1; V: TRBV19; CDR3: CASSIKRGNNEQFF
J: TRBJ2-5; V: TRBV7-2; CDR3: CASNPPSGGTQETQYF
J: TRBJ2-1; V: TRBV4-3; CDR3: CASSQVGGLAFHEQFF
J: TRBJ2-1; V: TRBV4-3; CDR3: CASSLHSGSYNEQFF
J: TRBJ2-3; V: TRBV7-8; CDR3: CASGRSRGRRLDTQYF
J: TRBJ1-2; V: TRBV4-2; CDR3: CASSVTVGQGDYGYTF